This T cell receptor beta chain was found in a study of control samples from healthy donors and cancer patients. V lost 7 bases to trimming and J lost 4 bases; unmatched junction nucleotides: 6. The germline gives CDR1 MDHEN, CDR2 SYDVKM. The CDR3 sequence is 14 residues long. The protocol was immunoSEQ multiplex PCR, while the TCRdb copy is restricted to in-frame clones and leaves out a portion. Altogether some 130,000 clones are present, roughly 92% being singletons, with the ten largest covering about 11%. This clonotype was obtained from a man aged 25-45 years in good health. The gene calls are TRBV28 and TRBJ1-3, with TRBD1 matching over 8 bases. Sequenced input: blood. CDR3 nucleotide sequence: TGTGCCAGCACCCCACGGACAGGGGGAAACACCATATATTTT. Translation gives CASTPRTGGNTIYF.